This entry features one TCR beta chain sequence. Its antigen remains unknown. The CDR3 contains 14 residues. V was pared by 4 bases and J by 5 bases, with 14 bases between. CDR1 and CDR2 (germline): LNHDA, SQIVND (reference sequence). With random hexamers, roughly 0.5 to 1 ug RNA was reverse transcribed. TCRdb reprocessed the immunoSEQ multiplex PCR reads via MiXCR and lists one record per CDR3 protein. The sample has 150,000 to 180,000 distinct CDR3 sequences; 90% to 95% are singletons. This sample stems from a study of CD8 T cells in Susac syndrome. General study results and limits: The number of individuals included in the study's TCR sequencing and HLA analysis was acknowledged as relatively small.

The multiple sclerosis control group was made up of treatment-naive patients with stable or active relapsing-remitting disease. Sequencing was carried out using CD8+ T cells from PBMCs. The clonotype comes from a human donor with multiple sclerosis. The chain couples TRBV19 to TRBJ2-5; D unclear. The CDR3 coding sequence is TGTGCCAGTAGTACTACGGATGGGTTGGAGACCCAGTACTTC. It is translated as CASSTTDGLETQYF.